Presented here are 30 T cell receptor beta chains from one specimen sequenced in a study of T cell repertoires in cytomegalovirus infection (dated by TCRdb to the late 2010s). The antigens for these receptors are not known. The treatment or condition label for this specimen denotes: in vitro stimulation with specific CMV peptide epitopes to enrich CMV-specific T cells. TCRdb names Illumina HiSeq 1500 as the instrument used. TCRdb redid the processing of the public reads, applying fastp at Q25 and MiXCR, and retained in-frame beta chains. Each entry merges the rows of one CDR3 protein and shows their most common DNA and genes. For this sample the table gives approximately 600,000 distinct CDR3 sequences, of which around two fifths were detected only once. The ten largest clones capture more than 40% of the sample. The sample was cultured PBMCs, taken from culture after CMV antigen stimulation. Every receptor here comes from a human donor in good health (CMV status not recorded). Some clones in this sample may be carry-over from other donors' samples.

The J gene is TRBJ1-6, the V gene TRBV7-2; TRBD1 agrees at 7 bases. With V trimmed by 1 base and J by 7 bases, 4 bases remained unmatched. Germline assignment: CDR1 SGHTA and CDR2 FQGNSA. There are 15 residues in the CDR3. CDR3 sequence: CASSLVVGQNSPLHF. CDR3 nucleotide sequence: TGTGCCAGCAGCTTAGTGGTGGGACAGAATTCACCCCTCCACTTT.

This clonotype has just a few counts. The V and J genes are TRBV6-2 or TRBV6-3 and TRBJ2-3, with 7 positions matching TRBD2. Trimming at V came to 5 bases and at J to 8 bases, leaving 16 bases not matched to a gene. The V gene's germline CDR1 is MNHEY and CDR2 SVGEGT. The CDR3 covers 16 residues. For the CDR3, the DNA is TGTGCCAGCAGTCCCCGTGGAGGACTAGTCCGTGCTACGCAGTATTTT. Translating gives CASSPRGGLVRATQYF.

In this sample, this clonotype turned up a few times. V and J are TRBV5-4 and TRBJ1-1, with 8 bases fitting TRBD1. CDR3 size: 15 residues. V trimming: 4 bases; J trimming: 6 bases; junction bases outside the gene matches: 11. Per the germline V gene, CDR1 is SGHNT and CDR2 is YYREEE (reference sequence). CDR3 DNA: TGTGCCAGCAGCCAGACAGGGGTGTCGGTTCCTGAAGCTTTCTTT. As protein: CASSQTGVSVPEAFF.

The chain recombines TRBV6-8 with TRBJ2-1; 7 nucleotides agree with TRBD1. Per germline, CDR1 MNHGY and CDR2 SAAAGT. Trimming took 5 bases from V and 10 from J; bases not matched to a gene: 14. The CDR3 has 15 residues. CDR3 nucleotides: TGTGCCAGCAGTCCCACCTCCGGGACAGTTTACGAGCAGTTCTTC. Its protein is CASSPTSGTVYEQFF.

This chain connects TRBV6-4 to TRBJ1-1; D unresolved. The V end was cut by 4 bases, the J end by 1 base, with 10 bases between. The germline V gene has CDR1 MRHNA and CDR2 SNTAGT. The CDR3 totals 14 residues. The CDR3 protein is CASSAYTGNTEAFF. The CDR3 coding sequence is TGTGCCAGCAGTGCCTATACTGGGAACACTGAAGCTTTCTTT.

This clonotype was found a few times. The chain uses TRBV7-2 and TRBJ2-3; 9 positions agree with TRBD2. Germline values: CDR1 SGHTA, CDR2 FQGNSA. This CDR3 has 14 amino acids. J was trimmed by 6 bases and V by 10 bases; bases with no gene match: 11. In nucleotides, the CDR3 is TGTGCCACGGCGGGGGGGTCCCCGGGTGATACGCAGTATTTT. Amino acid sequence: CATAGGSPGDTQYF.

Only a few counts were recorded for this clonotype. This chain connects TRBV14 to TRBJ1-1; D is ambiguous. This CDR3 is built from 13 residues. Trimming stripped 4 bases from V and 4 bases from J, with 10 bases between. Germline values: CDR1 SGHDN, CDR2 FVKESK. CDR3 loop: CASSRTLGTEAFF. CDR3 in DNA: TGTGCCAGCAGCCGCACGTTGGGCACTGAAGCTTTCTTT. The entire variable domain, with the rest obtained from reference TRBV14 and TRBJ1-1, is as follows: EAGVTQFPSHSVIEKGQTVTLRCDPISGHDNLYWYRRVMGKEIKFLLHFVKESKQDESGMPNNRFLAERTGGTYSTLKVQPAELEDSGVYFCASSRTLGTEAFFGQGTRLTVV.

The chain uses TRBV10-2 and TRBJ1-1; D unclear. The V gene lost 10 bases and the J gene lost 3 bases, with 15 bases spanning the gap. Germline CDR1 is WSHSY and CDR2 is SAAADI. This CDR3 has 13 residues. The CDR3 loop is CATNGGYDTEAFF. Here the CDR3 DNA reads TGCGCCACCAACGGAGGGTACGACACTGAAGCTTTCTTT.

This clonotype was counted only a few times. The chain has TRBV12-3 or TRBV12-4 and TRBJ2-7; 8 bases fit TRBD2. The CDR3 extends over 16 amino acids. The J segment lost 6 bases and the V segment lost 0 bases, leaving 10 bases of the junction unmatched. For the CDR3, the DNA is TGTGCCAGCAGTTTAGCGCTGGCGGGGGGCCAGGGCGAGCAGTACTTC. It yields the protein CASSLALAGGQGEQYF.

This clonotype was found a few times. This sequence joins TRBV28 and TRBJ2-2; D gene unclear. The CDR3 spans 12 residues. CDR1 is MDHEN, CDR2 SYDVKM, per germline. Trimming took off 7 bases at V and 6 bases at J, with 9 bases between the two ends. Here the CDR3 DNA reads TGTGCCAGCAATCGGGCCGCCGGGGAGCTGTTTTTT. It specifies CASNRAAGELFF.

This clonotype has more than one count but fewer than ten. The rearrangement uses TRBV10-3 and TRBJ1-3; D gene ambiguous. Germline V gene lookup returns CDR1 ENHRY and CDR2 SYGVKD. V dropped 5 bases and J dropped 9 bases, with 11 bases sitting between them. This CDR3 is 12 amino acids long. The CDR3 loop is CAISSGLSTIYF. The CDR3, as DNA: TGTGCCATCAGTTCAGGCCTCTCCACCATATATTTT.

In this sample, this clonotype turned up a few times. The V gene is TRBV7-2, the J gene TRBJ1-5; D not resolved. CDR1 SGHTA and CDR2 FQGNSA come from the germline V gene. The germline V and J ends were trimmed by 3 bases and 2 bases, with 8 bases remaining between them. The CDR3 contains 14 residues. The CDR3 DNA reads TGTGCCAGCAGCTTCCGGGTCGGCAATCAGCCCCAGCATTTT. Translated, it gives CASSFRVGNQPQHF.

Only one count was recorded for this clonotype. This chain uses TRBV6-2 or TRBV6-3 with TRBJ2-5; either TRBD1 or TRBD2 may supply D (5 bases each). The germline V gene has CDR1 MNHEY and CDR2 SVGEGT. Trimming left V 6 bases short and J 1 base short, with 12 bases between. The CDR3 spans 14 residues. The CDR3 sequence is CASRPAGTQETQYF. The CDR3 DNA sequence: TGTGCCAGCAGACCTGCCGGGACCCAAGAGACCCAGTACTTC.

The chain joins TRBV28 to TRBJ1-6, with D hard to call. There are 15 residues in the CDR3. The V gene's germline CDR1 is MDHEN and CDR2 SYDVKM. V lost 2 bases and J lost 7, with 12 bases in between. CDR3 region: CASSLGPGWNSPLHF. The CDR3 DNA reads as TGTGCCAGCAGTTTAGGGCCGGGATGGAATTCACCCCTCCACTTT.

The chain joins TRBV6-5 to TRBJ2-7, with 7 nucleotides matching TRBD1. Trimming took 6 bases from V and 3 from J; bases not matched to a gene: 8. Germline CDR1 and CDR2: MNHEY and SVGAGI. CDR3 size: 14 residues. The CDR3 DNA reads as TGTGCCAGCAGCATCCGGGACAGAGACTACGAGCAGTACTTC. It specifies CASSIRDRDYEQYF.

There are a few counts of this clonotype. The CDR3 spells CASTEYNEQFF. CDR3 DNA sequence: TGTGCCAGCACAGAGTACAATGAGCAGTTCTTC. The rearrangement uses TRBV2 and TRBJ2-1, with unresolved D. Trimming pared 7 bases from V and 4 bases from J, leaving 5 bases between. Germline values: CDR1 SNHLY, CDR2 FYNNEI. The CDR3 runs 11 residues.

This clonotype was recorded a few times. The gene calls are TRBV7-4 and TRBJ2-5, with D tentatively TRBD2 (6 bases). Deletions cut 8 bases from V and 4 bases from J, with 17 bases between. Per the germline V gene, CDR1 is SGHVT and CDR2 is SQSDAQ. This CDR3 has 14 residues. The CDR3 DNA sequence: TGTGCCAGCCAGAGGACTAACCCGGCAGAGACCCAGTACTTC. Protein product: CASQRTNPAETQYF.

This chain connects TRBV20-1 to TRBJ2-3; D possibly corresponds to TRBD1 (6 bases). The CDR3 totals 14 residues. Trimming cost V 5 bases and J 4 bases, with 16 bases left between them. Germline V gene lookup returns CDR1 DFQATT and CDR2 SNEGSKA (reference sequence). The CDR3 DNA follows: TGCAGTGCTCCTTCTAGGGGGAACTCAGATACGCAGTATTTT. It is translated as CSAPSRGNSDTQYF.

The chain couples TRBV7-2 to TRBJ2-3, with 7 bases lining up with TRBD2. This CDR3 spans 14 amino acids. CDR1 and CDR2 (germline): SGHTA, FQGNSA. V was pared by 7 bases and J by 5 bases, with 9 bases of the junction left unmatched. CDR3 sequence (DNA): TGTGCCAGCACCCCCTCGCGGGGGAAAGATACGCAGTATTTT. This gives the protein CASTPSRGKDTQYF.

The table lists this clonotype with a few counts. The chain has TRBV28 and TRBJ2-1; D is ambiguous. The V end lost 3 bases, the J end lost 8 bases, and 8 bases lay between the germline ends. Germline V gene lookup returns CDR1 MDHEN and CDR2 SYDVKM. There are 12 residues in the CDR3. The CDR3 loop is CASSLVGYEQFF. The CDR3 DNA reads as TGTGCCAGCAGTTTGGTGGGGTATGAGCAGTTCTTC.

V usage is TRBV2 and J usage is TRBJ2-1; TRBD1 aligns across 7 bases. The CDR3 length is 14 residues. Trimming at V came to 8 bases and at J to 5 bases, leaving 9 bases not matched to a gene. CDR1 is SNHLY, CDR2 FYNNEI, per germline. The chain's CDR3 is CASRDGTANNEQFF. The CDR3, as DNA: TGTGCCAGCCGGGACGGGACAGCAAACAATGAGCAGTTCTTC.

The sample holds a few counts of this clonotype. The CDR3 DNA follows: TGTGCCAGCAGCCAATTCACAGGGGGCGATTACGAGCAGTACTTC. This translates into CASSQFTGGDYEQYF. This chain uses TRBV7-6 with TRBJ2-7; 9 bases are a match to TRBD1. Looked up from germline, CDR1 is SGHVS and CDR2 is FNYEAQ. The CDR3 has 15 residues. With V trimmed by 5 bases and J by 4 bases, 9 bases remained unmatched.

This clonotype was picked up a small number of times. The chain carries TRBV7-8 and TRBJ2-3, with 10 bases aligning to TRBD2. CDR1 and CDR2 (germline): SGHVS, FQNEAQ. The V and J ends lost 3 bases and 3 bases, in that order; junction bases with no gene match: 9. The length of the CDR3 is 17 residues. The CDR3 DNA reads TGTGCCAGCAGCTTGGCCATACAAGCGGGAGGGACAGATACGCAGTATTTT. Translating it yields CASSLAIQAGGTDTQYF.

A few counts support this clonotype. The rearrangement links TRBV6-2 or TRBV6-3 to TRBJ2-7; D is uncertain. CDR3 length: 12 residues. Per the germline V gene, CDR1 is MNHEY and CDR2 is SVGEGT. The V and J ends lost 7 bases and 0 bases respectively, with 7 bases between them. CDR3 nucleotide sequence: TGTGCCAGCACCCGCGGCTCCTACGAGCAGTACTTC. It yields the protein CASTRGSYEQYF.

The chain has TRBV20-1 and TRBJ1-1, with 8 bases aligning to TRBD1. CDR1 and CDR2 (germline): DFQATT, SNEGSKA (reference sequence). After removal of 2 bases from V and 4 bases from J, the junction contained 15 bases not matched to a gene. The CDR3 has 17 amino acids. The CDR3 DNA follows: TGCAGTGCTAGAAGTAACGGACAGGGAGAAACGGGCACTGAAGCTTTCTTT. It translates to CSARSNGQGETGTEAFF.

This clonotype was recorded only once. The V call is TRBV6-6, the J call TRBJ1-1, with D uncertain. V was shortened by 8 bases and J by 5 bases, with 12 bases between the two germline ends. Per germline, CDR1 MNHNY and CDR2 SVGAGI (reference sequence). There are 12 residues in the CDR3. The CDR3 loop is CASQTLGTEAFF. The CDR3 DNA sequence: TGTGCCAGCCAGACCCTGGGAACTGAAGCTTTCTTT.

The CDR3 loop is CASRRQGLEETQYF. For the CDR3, the DNA is TGTGCCAGCAGAAGACAGGGTTTGGAGGAGACCCAGTACTTC. The chain has TRBV3-1 and TRBJ2-5; 7 bases line up with TRBD1. The CDR3 is 14 amino acids. CDR1 is LGHDT, CDR2 YNNKEL, per germline (reference sequence). After removal of 6 bases from V and 5 bases from J, the junction contained 9 bases not matched to a gene.

At least ten counts were recorded for this clonotype. The J gene is TRBJ2-1, the V gene TRBV7-8; D is ambiguous. From germline, CDR1 is SGHVS and CDR2 FQNEAQ. CDR3 size: 15 residues. The germline V and J ends were trimmed by 2 bases and 0 bases, with 8 bases remaining between them. The CDR3 DNA is TGTGCCAGCAGCTTAAGCAGCAGCTCCTACAATGAGCAGTTCTTC. This sequence encodes CASSLSSSSYNEQFF.

The chain links TRBV29-1 to TRBJ2-1; TRBD2 aligns across 9 bases. The germline CDR1 and CDR2 sequences are SQVTM and ANQGSEA. Losses at the gene ends were 6 bases for V and 9 bases for J; bases not matched to a gene: 6. This CDR3 region has 12 residues. CDR3: CSVGSGSGEQFF. Here the CDR3 DNA reads TGCAGCGTGGGTAGCGGGAGCGGTGAGCAGTTCTTC.

This clonotype appeared a few times. This chain links TRBV10-3 with TRBJ2-4; a possible D gene is TRBD1 (6 bases). With 3 bases removed from V and 5 bases from J, the gap between germline ends came to 14 bases. Germline CDR1 is ENHRY and CDR2 is SYGVKD. The CDR3 runs 15 residues. CDR3 loop: CAISDARGSENIQYF. As DNA, the CDR3 is TGTGCCATCAGTGACGCCAGGGGTTCCGAAAACATTCAGTACTTC.